Below are 28 T cell receptor beta chains sequenced from a single sample in a study of cytomegalovirus exposure and HLA in healthy donors. The PCR contained 60 Vbeta and 13 Jbeta primers. TCRdb keeps only in-frame clones here, not all; method: immunoSEQ multiplex PCR. The data contain around 170,000 clones, more than 75% of them singletons. Sequencing was carried out using PBMCs. The source of these receptors is a woman between 50 and 59 years old in good health and CMV-seropositive.

CDR3 in amino acids: CASSFRTPQLYGYTF. In DNA form, the CDR3 reads TGTGCCAGCAGTTTCAGGACACCTCAACTCTATGGCTACACCTTC. V and J are TRBV27 and TRBJ1-2, with a tentative D call TRBD1 (5 bases). Deletions cut 3 bases from V and 4 bases from J, with 15 bases between. The germline V gene encodes CDR1 MNHEY and CDR2 SMNVEV (reference sequence). CDR3 length: 15 amino acids.

The chain uses TRBV6-5 and TRBJ1-3; 7 positions agree with TRBD1. Trimming took 6 bases from V and 2 from J; bases not matched to a gene: 4. Germline CDR1 MNHEY, CDR2 SVGAGI. The CDR3 sequence is 14 residues long. The CDR3 coding sequence is TGTGCCAGCAGAACTGGGACAGCTGGAAACACCATATATTTT. Translating gives CASRTGTAGNTIYF.

The chain combines TRBV7-3 with TRBJ1-2; the D is unclear. V dropped 1 base and J dropped 4 bases, with 7 bases sitting between them. Looked up from germline, CDR1 is SGHTA and CDR2 is FQGTGA. The CDR3 has 13 amino acids. The CDR3 loop is CASSLMEGYGYTF. The CDR3 coding sequence is TGTGCCAGCAGCTTAATGGAGGGCTATGGCTACACCTTC. The entire variable domain, with the rest obtained from reference TRBV7-3 and TRBJ1-2, is as follows: GAGVSQTPSNKVTEKGKYVELRCDPISGHTALYWYRQSLGQGPEFLIYFQGTGAADDSGLPNDRFFAVRPEGSVSTLKIQRTERGDSAVYLCASSLMEGYGYTFGSGTRLTVV.

This chain uses TRBV7-9 with TRBJ2-2; 14 bases align to TRBD2. Germline V gene data show CDR1 as SEHNR and CDR2 as FQNEAQ (reference sequence). This CDR3 contains 16 residues. The DNA for the CDR3 is TGTGCAGTGACTAGCGGGGGGGTTGGGGACACCGGGGAGCTGTTTTTT. Protein product: CAVTSGGVGDTGELFF.

V usage is TRBV14 and J usage is TRBJ2-1; 7 bases map to TRBD1. The CDR3 covers 17 residues. Germline-derived CDR1 and CDR2 are SGHDN and FVKESK. With V trimmed by 5 bases and J by 0 bases, 10 bases remained unmatched. The CDR3: CASSYRQGLASYNEQFF. CDR3 nucleotides: TGTGCCAGCAGCTACCGACAGGGTTTAGCCTCCTACAATGAGCAGTTCTTC.

The gene calls are TRBV19 and TRBJ1-1; a possible D gene is TRBD1 (5 bases). Germline V gene sequence: CDR1 LNHDA, CDR2 SQIVND (reference sequence). The CDR3 contains 13 residues. V shed 8 bases and J shed 6 bases, with 16 bases lying between them. The CDR3 reads CASRGTAQAEAFF. DNA for the CDR3: TGTGCCAGTCGGGGGACCGCCCAGGCTGAAGCTTTCTTT. Looking up the rest from reference TRBV19 and TRBJ1-1 gives the full variable domain: DGGITQSPKYLFRKEGQNVTLSCEQNLNHDAMYWYRQDPGQGLRLIYYSQIVNDFQKGDIAEGYSVSREKKESFPLTVTSAQKNPTAFYLCASRGTAQAEAFFGQGTRLTVV.

The chain couples TRBV7-3 to TRBJ2-1; 9 positions match TRBD1. Per the germline V gene, CDR1 is SGHTA and CDR2 is FQGTGA. CDR3 length equals 14 residues. Germline trimming cut 0 bases from V and 15 bases from J; bases unmatched to any gene: 9. As DNA, the CDR3 is TGTGCCAGCAGCTTAACCCTCCCGGGACAGGGAACGTTCTTC. Protein product: CASSLTLPGQGTFF.

The chain is built from TRBV2 and TRBJ2-7; D may be TRBD1 (6 bases). Trimming removed 7 bases from V and 3 bases from J, with 7 bases in between. Germline V gene lookup returns CDR1 SNHLY and CDR2 FYNNEI. The CDR3 length is 11 residues. DNA of the CDR3: TGTGCCAGCAACAGGGTCTACGAGCAGTACTTC. This gives the protein CASNRVYEQYF.

A few counts support this clone. The chain couples TRBV11-2 to TRBJ1-2, with 7 bases aligning to TRBD1. Unmatched junction bases numbered 6, after V lost 1 base and J lost 4 bases. Germline V gene lookup returns CDR1 SGHAT and CDR2 FQNNGV. The CDR3 is 15 residues long. In DNA form, the CDR3 reads TGTGCCAGCAGCTTAGCCCGGGACAGCTTCTATGGCTACACCTTC. Its protein is CASSLARDSFYGYTF.

The chain has TRBV14 and TRBJ2-3; 11 bases are shared with TRBD2. CDR1 SGHDN and CDR2 FVKESK come from the germline V gene. V lost 2 bases and J lost 6; bases outside the gene matches: 7. The CDR3 has 16 residues. The chain's CDR3 is CASSQPTTSGADTQYF. CDR3 coding DNA: TGTGCCAGCAGCCAACCGACGACTAGCGGGGCGGATACGCAGTATTTT. Full variable domain (outside the CDR3, taken from reference TRBV14 and TRBJ2-3): EAGVTQFPSHSVIEKGQTVTLRCDPISGHDNLYWYRRVMGKEIKFLLHFVKESKQDESGMPNNRFLAERTGGTYSTLKVQPAELEDSGVYFCASSQPTTSGADTQYFGPGTRLTVL.

This clone was seen just once. The DNA for the CDR3 is TGTGCCTGGAGTCCTACAGGGGGCTACGGCAATCAGCCCCAGCATTTT. Protein: CAWSPTGGYGNQPQHF. The chain combines TRBV30 with TRBJ1-5; 9 bases are a match to TRBD1. Trimming removed 2 bases from V and 2 bases from J; junction bases left unmatched: 7. CDR3 length: 16 residues. Germline V gene sequence: CDR1 GTSNPN, CDR2 SVGIG (reference sequence).

Here the CDR3 reads CASSPGAGVPYEQYF. As DNA, the CDR3 is TGTGCCAGCAGCCCTGGGGCGGGGGTGCCCTACGAGCAGTACTTC. V and J are TRBV7-3 and TRBJ2-7, with TRBD2 matching 7 bases. This CDR3 has 15 residues. Unmatched junction bases numbered 9, after V lost 5 bases and J lost 2 bases. Germline values: CDR1 SGHTA, CDR2 FQGTGA.

This clone has only one observation. V is TRBV7-2 and J is TRBJ1-6; D may be TRBD1 (6 bases). V dropped 5 bases and J dropped 0 bases, with 11 bases sitting between them. Germline-derived CDR1 and CDR2 are SGHTA and FQGNSA. The CDR3 sequence is 16 residues long. CDR3 protein: CASSAGVGSYNSPLHF. CDR3 DNA sequence: TGTGCCAGCAGCGCAGGGGTGGGCTCCTATAATTCACCCCTCCACTTT.

The rearrangement uses TRBV10-3 and TRBJ1-1; no definite D call. Germline lookup yields CDR1 ENHRY and CDR2 SYGVKD. V was clipped by 0 bases and J by 3 bases, with 11 bases between them. This CDR3 comprises 15 residues. CDR3 sequence reads: CAISESIAGDTEAFF. The CDR3 coding sequence is TGTGCCATCAGTGAGTCGATTGCGGGCGACACTGAAGCTTTCTTT.

The chain has TRBV19 and TRBJ2-7; TRBD1 aligns across 9 bases. CDR1 LNHDA and CDR2 SQIVND come from the germline V gene (reference sequence). V was clipped by 7 bases and J by 0 bases; unmatched bases: 4. The CDR3 is made up of 14 amino acids. The DNA of the CDR3 is TGTGCCAGTAAGGAGACAGGGGGCTCCTACGAGCAGTACTTC. Encoded protein: CASKETGGSYEQYF.

The J gene is TRBJ1-2, the V gene TRBV15; 7 bases align to TRBD1. CDR3 length: 14 residues. V lost 0 bases to trimming and J lost 3 bases; unmatched junction nucleotides: 1. Per germline, CDR1 LNHNV and CDR2 YYDKDF (reference sequence). CDR3 protein: CATSREGGDYGYTF. CDR3 DNA sequence: TGTGCCACCAGCAGAGAAGGGGGCGACTATGGCTACACCTTC.

This chain links TRBV6-1 with TRBJ1-5; a weak D match, TRBD1 (5 bases). Trimming took 1 base from V and 3 from J, leaving 7 bases between them. Germline values: CDR1 MNHNS, CDR2 SASEGT. This CDR3 has 14 residues. DNA for the CDR3: TGTGCCAGCAGTGAAGGACAGCTCAATCAGCCCCAGCATTTT. This encodes CASSEGQLNQPQHF.

A note on this clone: Other DNA sequences in this specimen translate into the identical CDR3. V gene TRBV7-2 combines with J gene TRBJ2-2; 11 nucleotides match TRBD2. Germline CDR1 reads SGHTA; CDR2 reads FQGNSA. The junction had 0 bases not matched to a gene; V was cut back by 2 bases and J by 1 base. The CDR3 has 16 amino acids. This CDR3 reads CASSLTSGGNTGELFF. The CDR3 DNA is TGTGCCAGCAGCTTAACTAGCGGGGGGAACACCGGGGAGCTGTTTTTT.

J is TRBJ1-1 and V is TRBV28; TRBD1 agrees at 7 bases. V was clipped by 5 bases and J by 5 bases; unmatched bases: 5. The CDR3 covers 13 residues. The germline V gene encodes CDR1 MDHEN and CDR2 SYDVKM. The CDR3 spells CASSAAGGTEAFF. The CDR3, as DNA: TGTGCCAGCAGTGCGGCAGGGGGGACTGAAGCTTTCTTT.

This chain links TRBV23-1 with TRBJ2-6, with 8 bases aligning to TRBD1. The J call may be faulty, since TRBJ2-7 better matches the DNA end. TRBV23-1 is an ORF for which the function is uncertain. The CDR3 covers 18 residues. The CDR3 DNA follows: TGCGCCAGCAGTCAAGACCTCTGGACAGGGTGGCTCCCTCCGGAGCAGTACTTC. This sequence encodes CASSQDLWTGWLPPEQYF.

The chain recombines TRBV4-2 with TRBJ1-2, with 9 bases fitting TRBD1. The CDR3 runs 17 residues. Trimming cost V 4 bases and J 1 base; bases outside gene matches: 10. Germline V CDR1 and CDR2: LGHNA, YNFKEQ. As DNA, the CDR3 is TGTGCCAGCAGCCCGATCGGGCCGGGACAGGGTAACTATGGCTACACCTTC. Translated, it gives CASSPIGPGQGNYGYTF.

The genes are TRBV5-1 and TRBJ1-4; 9 bases are a match to TRBD1. There are 14 residues in the CDR3. Trimming took 4 bases from V and 7 from J; bases not matched to a gene: 5. The germline CDR1 and CDR2 sequences are SGHRS and YFSETQ. CDR3 sequence (DNA): TGCGCCAGCAGCGGGACAGGGTCGGGTGAAAAACTGTTTTTT. It codes for CASSGTGSGEKLFF.

This sequence joins TRBV7-9 and TRBJ1-4, with 9 bases that match TRBD1. This CDR3 contains 14 residues. The V gene's germline CDR1 is SEHNR and CDR2 FQNEAQ (reference sequence). J lost 8 bases, V lost 6 bases, and 7 bases had no gene match. CDR3 in amino acids: CASRPGTGMEKLFF. As DNA, the CDR3 is TGTGCCAGCAGGCCCGGGACAGGGATGGAAAAACTGTTTTTT.

The V and J genes are TRBV30 and TRBJ2-3, with D possibly TRBD1 on 6 matching bases. Trimming left V 2 bases short and J 5 bases short, with 26 bases between. CDR1 is GTSNPN, CDR2 SVGIG, per germline (reference sequence). The CDR3 runs to 18 residues. CDR3: CAWSSSVSGVKVRDTQYF. CDR3 DNA sequence: TGTGCCTGGAGTTCAAGCGTGTCAGGGGTTAAAGTTAGAGATACGCAGTATTTT.

The rearrangement uses TRBV7-8 and TRBJ2-1; the match to TRBD2 covers 9 bases. CDR1 SGHVS and CDR2 FQNEAQ come from the germline V gene. V shed 7 bases and J 6 bases; nucleotides not matched to a gene: 10. This CDR3 is 15 amino acids long. CDR3 nucleotide sequence: TGTGCCAGCACCCATATAGCGGGGGTCGGCAATGAGCAGTTCTTC. Protein sequence: CASTHIAGVGNEQFF.

CDR3 DNA sequence: TGTGCCAGCAGCCCACTGGACAGGGAGCGAGAGACCCAGTACTTC. Translating it yields CASSPLDRERETQYF. This rearrangement joins TRBV9 to TRBJ2-5; the match to TRBD1 covers 8 bases. V trimming: 4 bases; J trimming: 4 bases; junction bases outside the gene matches: 9. Germline assignment: CDR1 SGDLS and CDR2 YYNGEE. The CDR3 contains 15 residues.

The rearrangement joins TRBV12-2 to TRBJ2-5; the D segment call TRBD2 is taken from the table without a DNA check. The better agreement between TRBJ2-7 and the DNA end casts doubt on the J call. TRBV12-2 constitutes a pseudogene. The CDR3 runs to 14 residues. The CDR3 region has the DNA TGTGCAAGTCGCGAGGGGGGGGACTACTACGAGCAGTACTTC. It codes for CASREGGDYYEQYF.

The chain joins TRBV5-5 to TRBJ2-3, with 12 bases aligning to TRBD1. Losses at the gene ends were 2 bases for V and 5 bases for J; bases not matched to a gene: 9. Germline V lookup: CDR1 SGHKS, CDR2 YYEKEE (reference sequence). CDR3 size: 17 residues. The CDR3 DNA sequence: TGTGCCAGCAGCTTAAGGGGACAGGGGGCCTCTAGAGATACGCAGTATTTT. Residues: CASSLRGQGASRDTQYF.